Below, 14 T cell receptor beta chains from the same sample are listed, as sequenced in a study of technical replicates of blood from a handful of donors. The protocol was immunoSEQ multiplex PCR, while the TCRdb copy is restricted to in-frame clones and leaves out a portion. Of tens of thousands of clones in the sample, around 96% were seen once. The sequencing sample was made of T cells isolated from PBMCs. The receptors were sampled from a human donor in good health.

This clone was recorded only once. An end of the junction does not agree with germline; a read error may underlie this. V is TRBV6-5 and J is TRBJ2-1; D might be TRBD2 (6 bases). Germline-derived CDR1 and CDR2 are MNHEY and SVGAGI. The CDR3 covers 16 residues. DNA of the CDR3: TGTGCCAGCAGGTACTCAGGTGGGGGGAGTCTCGTTGAGCAGTTCTTC. Residues: CASRYSGGGSLVEQFF.

The genes are TRBV29-1 and TRBJ2-5; 11 bases match TRBD1. After removal of 7 bases from V and 2 bases from J, the junction contained 3 bases not matched to a gene. This CDR3 spans 13 amino acids. The germline V gene has CDR1 SQVTM and CDR2 ANQGSEA. CDR3 in amino acids: CSAGTGGQETQYF. Written as DNA, the CDR3 is TGCAGCGCCGGGACAGGGGGGCAAGAGACCCAGTACTTC. The variable domain in full, with the rest retrieved from reference TRBV29-1 and TRBJ2-5, is SAVISQKPSRDICQRGTSLTIQCQVDSQVTMMFWYRQQPGQSLTLIATANQGSEATYESGFVIDKFPISRPNLTFSTLTVSNMSPEDSSIYLCSAGTGGQETQYFGPGTRLLVL.

The chain has TRBV13 and TRBJ2-7; D perhaps matches TRBD2 (5 bases). Trimming shortened V by 2 bases and J by 12 bases, and 11 bases separated the two germline ends. The CDR3 covers 11 residues. Germline V gene sequence: CDR1 PRHDT, CDR2 FYEKMQ (reference sequence). CDR3 residues: CASSLFGRVYF. The CDR3 bases are TGTGCCAGCAGCTTATTTGGGAGAGTGTACTTC.

There are a few counts of this clone. The chain links TRBV28 to TRBJ1-5; D gene unclear. V was pared by 5 bases and J by 4 bases, with 6 bases between. This CDR3 comprises 12 residues. Looked up from germline, CDR1 is MDHEN and CDR2 is SYDVKM. Here the CDR3 reads CASSLENQPQHF. In DNA, the CDR3 is TGTGCCAGCAGTCTGGAGAATCAGCCCCAGCATTTT.

The chain links TRBV4-2 to TRBJ2-7, with D unclear. Per the germline V gene, CDR1 is LGHNA and CDR2 is YNFKEQ. The V end was cut by 0 bases, the J end by 2 bases, with 5 bases between. The CDR3 spans 13 residues. Here the CDR3 DNA reads TGTGCCAGCAGCCAAGAAGCGCCCTACGAGCAGTACTTC. It yields the protein CASSQEAPYEQYF.

The rearrangement links TRBV5-8 to TRBJ2-3; D uncertain. Between the trimmed V and J ends, which lost 0 bases and 3 bases, there was a span of 11 bases. The CDR3 sequence is 15 residues long. Germline V gene lookup returns CDR1 SGHTS and CDR2 YDEGEE. Here the CDR3 DNA reads TGTGCCAGCAGCTTGGGTAGCAGAACAACAGATACGCAGTATTTT. Translation gives CASSLGSRTTDTQYF.

The V call is TRBV5-4, the J call TRBJ1-1; perhaps TRBD1 as D (5 bases). V lost 4 bases to trimming and J lost 1 base, with 11 bases between them. From germline, CDR1 is SGHNT and CDR2 YYREEE (reference sequence). CDR3 length: 14 amino acids. This CDR3 is CASSPGTTNTEAFF. The CDR3 DNA reads as TGTGCCAGCAGCCCAGGGACTACGAACACTGAAGCTTTCTTT.

This chain connects TRBV19 to TRBJ1-5; no firm D call. CDR1 and CDR2 from the germline V gene are LNHDA and SQIVND (reference sequence). The CDR3 is 16 residues long. V was cut by 0 bases and J by 0 bases, with 9 bases left in between. Here the CDR3 reads CASSIDHEVSNQPQHF. The DNA for the CDR3 is TGTGCCAGTAGTATAGATCACGAGGTTAGCAATCAGCCCCAGCATTTT. The full variable domain, in which reference TRBV19 and TRBJ1-5 provide the parts outside the CDR3, is DGGITQSPKYLFRKEGQNVTLSCEQNLNHDAMYWYRQDPGQGLRLIYYSQIVNDFQKGDIAEGYSVSREKKESFPLTVTSAQKNPTAFYLCASSIDHEVSNQPQHFGDGTRLSIL.

By share, this clone counts as medium-sized. The rearrangement joins TRBV20-1 to TRBJ2-2; D ambiguous. CDR1 and CDR2 (germline): DFQATT, SNEGSKA (reference sequence). V was cut by 6 bases and J by 2 bases, with 4 bases left in between. The length of the CDR3 is 11 residues. The CDR3 region has the DNA TGCAGTGCCACTAACACCGGGGAGCTGTTTTTT. Translating gives CSATNTGELFF.

The CDR3 loop is CASSEPGQKGTEAFF. As DNA, the CDR3 is TGTGCCAGCAGTGAACCGGGACAAAAGGGCACTGAAGCTTTCTTT. The chain carries TRBV25-1 and TRBJ1-1, with D possibly matching TRBD1 (6 bases). Trimming removed 2 bases from V and 4 bases from J, with 14 bases in between. CDR1 and CDR2 from the germline V gene are MGHDK and SYGVNS. The CDR3 is 15 amino acids.

The chain joins TRBV6-1 to TRBJ2-1, with TRBD2 matching over 9 bases. Germline trimming cut 7 bases from V and 4 bases from J; bases unmatched to any gene: 5. This CDR3 comprises 14 residues. Germline V gene lookup returns CDR1 MNHNS and CDR2 SASEGT. The chain's CDR3 is CASTRTSDYNEQFF. The CDR3 coding sequence is TGTGCCAGCACCCGGACTAGCGATTACAATGAGCAGTTCTTC.

V usage is TRBV27 and J usage is TRBJ2-1; 8 positions agree with TRBD1. The germline gives CDR1 MNHEY, CDR2 SMNVEV (reference sequence). Germline trimming cut 7 bases from V and 1 base from J; bases unmatched to any gene: 6. The CDR3 is 15 amino acids. The CDR3 reads CASKFGTGSYNEQFF. The DNA of the CDR3 is TGTGCCAGCAAATTCGGGACAGGATCCTACAATGAGCAGTTCTTC.

The rearrangement joins TRBV6-4 to TRBJ2-1; the D gene is possibly TRBD2 (5 bases). Germline V gene lookup returns CDR1 MRHNA and CDR2 SNTAGT. The CDR3 has 15 amino acids. Trimming left V 4 bases short and J 0 bases short, with 10 bases between. The CDR3 spells CASSVEGSSYNEQFF. Here the CDR3 DNA reads TGTGCCAGCAGTGTAGAGGGAAGCTCCTACAATGAGCAGTTCTTC.

DNA of the CDR3: TGTGCCAGCAGCCCCCGGGACGAGCAGTACTTC. It encodes CASSPRDEQYF. The chain joins TRBV28 to TRBJ2-7; D call uncertain. This CDR3 comprises 11 residues. V was trimmed by 6 bases and J by 5 bases, leaving 8 bases between them. CDR1 and CDR2 from the germline V gene are MDHEN and SYDVKM.